The rows below give T cell receptor beta chains drawn from one sample of a study of glioma-infiltrating T cells after dendritic cell vaccination. Only in-frame clones appear in the TCRdb table, and some are missing; sequencing was by immunoSEQ multiplex PCR. The sample holds roughly 100,000 clones, almost 90% seen once. The input for sequencing was blood, taken after dendritic cell vaccination. The receptors come from a human donor with glioblastoma. Each CDR3 is given with its conserved first and last residue. The D gene is left open where the match is weak. Expanded clones are given a class, and other clones once, few, many or no size at all.

V	size	J	D	CDR3	DNA
TRBV9	.	TRBJ1-1	TRBD1	CASSFDRAGEAFF	TGTGCCAGCAGTTTTGACAGGGCTGGTGAAGCTTTCTTT
TRBV30	.	TRBJ1-1	.	CAWSVYTEAFF	TGTGCCTGGAGTGTCTACACTGAAGCTTTCTTT
TRBV7-9	once	TRBJ2-7	.	CASSFHRTDYEQYF	TGTGCCAGCAGCTTTCACAGGACGGACTACGAGCAGTACTTC
TRBV5-5	.	TRBJ2-5	TRBD2	CASSSGGGRETQYF	TGTGCCAGCAGCTCAGGCGGGGGGCGAGAGACCCAGTACTTC
TRBV30	.	TRBJ1-4	.	CAGIGAGHEKLFF	TGTGCCGGTATAGGGGCAGGGCATGAAAAACTGTTTTTT
TRBV5-1	.	TRBJ1-2	.	CASSPGQGRDGYTF	TGCGCCAGCAGCCCGGGTCAGGGGCGAGACGGCTACACCTTC
TRBV7-2	.	TRBJ2-3	TRBD2	CASSPRAGLAGGTDTQYF	TGTGCCAGCAGCCCTCGGGCGGGGCTAGCGGGTGGCACAGATACGCAGTATTTT
TRBV28	.	TRBJ2-5	TRBD2	CASSQTSGGWETQYF	TGTGCCAGCAGTCAGACTAGCGGGGGTTGGGAGACCCAGTACTTC
TRBV5-4	.	TRBJ2-7	.	CASSGPSPGEQYF	TGTGCCAGCAGCGGTCCCTCCCCGGGGGAGCAGTACTTC
TRBV5-6	.	TRBJ1-2	TRBD1	CASSLGPMGTGVYGYTF	TGTGCCAGCAGCTTGGGTCCAATGGGGACAGGGGTATATGGCTACACCTTC
TRBV2	once	TRBJ2-7	.	CASSRGYEQYF	TGTGCCAGCAGTCGCGGGTACGAGCAGTACTTC
TRBV2	.	TRBJ2-7	TRBD1	CASSPDRGAYEQYF	TGTGCCAGCAGTCCGGACAGGGGGGCCTACGAGCAGTACTTC
TRBV19	once	TRBJ2-3	TRBD2	CASKGRGGGTDTQYF	TGTGCCTCCAAAGGTCGGGGGGGAGGCACAGATACGCAGTATTTT
TRBV27	.	TRBJ2-2	TRBD1	CASGTANTGELFF	TGTGCCAGCGGGACAGCGAACACCGGGGAGCTGTTTTTT
TRBV30	.	TRBJ1-6	.	CAWSSRGGSPLHF	TGTGCCTGGAGTTCCAGGGGAGGGTCACCCCTCCACTTT
TRBV4-1	.	TRBJ2-2	TRBD2	CASSQEAGVTGELFF	TGCGCCAGCAGCCAAGAAGCGGGGGTTACCGGGGAGCTGTTTTTT
TRBV15	.	TRBJ2-1	.	CATSSGRDGYNEQFF	TGTGCCACCAGCAGCGGGCGGGACGGGTACAATGAGCAGTTCTTC
TRBV7-9	.	TRBJ1-4	.	CASSYDLPGGEKLFF	TGTGCCAGCAGCTACGATCTCCCGGGAGGTGAAAAACTGTTTTTT
TRBV5-6	.	TRBJ1-1	TRBD1	CASSRFQGAAEAFF	TGTGCCAGCAGCCGATTCCAGGGGGCGGCTGAAGCTTTCTTT
TRBV5-1	.	TRBJ1-1	TRBD1	CASHRGQLTMNTEAFF	TGCGCCAGCCACAGGGGGCAACTCACAATGAACACTGAAGCTTTCTTT
TRBV18	.	TRBJ1-3	TRBD1	CASSQGQGAGNTIYF	TGTGCCAGCTCCCAGGGACAGGGGGCTGGAAACACCATATATTTT
TRBV2	.	TRBJ1-2	.	CASSERQTLYGYTF	TGTGCCAGCAGTGAACGCCAGACTCTATATGGCTACACCTTC